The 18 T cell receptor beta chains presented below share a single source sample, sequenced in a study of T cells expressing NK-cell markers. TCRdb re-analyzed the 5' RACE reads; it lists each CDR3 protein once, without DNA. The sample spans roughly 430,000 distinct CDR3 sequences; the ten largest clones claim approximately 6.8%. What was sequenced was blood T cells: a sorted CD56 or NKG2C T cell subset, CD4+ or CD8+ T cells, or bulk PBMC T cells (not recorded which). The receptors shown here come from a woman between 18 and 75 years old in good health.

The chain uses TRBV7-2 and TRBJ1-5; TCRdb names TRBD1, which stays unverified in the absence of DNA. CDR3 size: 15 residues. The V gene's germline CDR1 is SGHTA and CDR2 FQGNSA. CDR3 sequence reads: CASSPDTGFQQPQHF.

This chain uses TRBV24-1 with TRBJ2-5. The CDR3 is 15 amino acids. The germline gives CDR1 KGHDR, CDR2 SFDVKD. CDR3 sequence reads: CATSDPTASQETQYF.

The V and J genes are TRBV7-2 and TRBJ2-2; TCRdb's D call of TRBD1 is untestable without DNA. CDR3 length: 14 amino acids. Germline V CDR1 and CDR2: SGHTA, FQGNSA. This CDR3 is CASSRTGRDGELFF.

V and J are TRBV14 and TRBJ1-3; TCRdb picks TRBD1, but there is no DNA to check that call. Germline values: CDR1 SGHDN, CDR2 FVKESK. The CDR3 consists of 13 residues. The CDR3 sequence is CASSPRAGNTIYF.

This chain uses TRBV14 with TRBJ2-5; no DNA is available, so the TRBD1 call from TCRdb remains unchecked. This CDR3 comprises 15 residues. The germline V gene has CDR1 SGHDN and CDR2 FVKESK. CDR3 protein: CASSRRDRGIETQYF.

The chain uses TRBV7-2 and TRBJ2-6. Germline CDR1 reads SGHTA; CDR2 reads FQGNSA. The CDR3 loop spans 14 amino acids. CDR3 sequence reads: CASISHSGANVLTF. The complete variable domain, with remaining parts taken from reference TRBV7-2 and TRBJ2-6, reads GAGVSQSPSNKVTEKGKDVELRCDPISGHTALYWYRQSLGQGLEFLIYFQGNSAPDKSGLPSDRFSAERTGGSVSTLTIQRTQQEDSAVYLCASISHSGANVLTFGAGSRLTVL.

The CDR3 reads CASSLPGTAGGNEQFF. This chain links TRBV25-1 with TRBJ2-1; TCRdb's D call, TRBD1, is unchecked because there is no DNA. Germline V gives CDR1 MGHDK, CDR2 SYGVNS. The length of the CDR3 is 16 residues.

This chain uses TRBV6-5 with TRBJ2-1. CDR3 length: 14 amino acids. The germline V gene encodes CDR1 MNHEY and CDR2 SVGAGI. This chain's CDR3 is CASSYSISTNEQFF.

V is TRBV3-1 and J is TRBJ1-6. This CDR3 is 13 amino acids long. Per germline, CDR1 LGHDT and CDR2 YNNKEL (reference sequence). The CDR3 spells CASSQDRNSPLHF.

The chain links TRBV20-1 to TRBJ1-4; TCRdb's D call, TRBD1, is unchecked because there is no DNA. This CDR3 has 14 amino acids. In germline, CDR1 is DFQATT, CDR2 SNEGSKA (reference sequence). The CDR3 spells CSATRIQGNEKLFF.

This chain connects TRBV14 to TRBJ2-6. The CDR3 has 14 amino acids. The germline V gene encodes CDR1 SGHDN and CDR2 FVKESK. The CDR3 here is CASSQWSGANVLTF.

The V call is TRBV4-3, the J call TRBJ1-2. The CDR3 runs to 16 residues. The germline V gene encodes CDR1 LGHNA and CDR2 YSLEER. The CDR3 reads CASSQAISLSNYGYTF.

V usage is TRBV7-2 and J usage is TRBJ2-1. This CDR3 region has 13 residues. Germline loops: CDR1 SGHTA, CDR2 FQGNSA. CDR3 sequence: CASSRKLQNEQFF.

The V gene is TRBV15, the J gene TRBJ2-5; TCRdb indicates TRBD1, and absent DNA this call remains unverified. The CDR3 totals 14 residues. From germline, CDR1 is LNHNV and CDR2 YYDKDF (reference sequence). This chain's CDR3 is CATSGTGERETQYF.

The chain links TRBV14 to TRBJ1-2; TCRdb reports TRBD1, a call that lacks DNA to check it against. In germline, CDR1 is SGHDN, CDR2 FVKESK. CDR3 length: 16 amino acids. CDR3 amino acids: CASSLTTGVVGYGYTF.

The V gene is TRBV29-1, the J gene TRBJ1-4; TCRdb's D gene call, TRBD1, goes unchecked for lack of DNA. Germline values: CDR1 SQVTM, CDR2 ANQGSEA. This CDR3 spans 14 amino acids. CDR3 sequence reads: CSAGRRTTNEKLFF.

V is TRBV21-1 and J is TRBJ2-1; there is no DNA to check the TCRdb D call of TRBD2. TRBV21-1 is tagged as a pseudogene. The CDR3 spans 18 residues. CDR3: CASSKALRLAGNYNEQFF.

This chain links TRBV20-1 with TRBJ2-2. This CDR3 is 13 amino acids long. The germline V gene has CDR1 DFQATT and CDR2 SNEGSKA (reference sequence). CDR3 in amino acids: CSAWRGNTGELFF.